Listed below are T cell receptor beta chains from one sample, sequenced in a study of blood T cell repertoires in COVID-19. Method: immunoSEQ multiplex PCR; TCRdb's copy keeps in-frame clones and lacks some. The sample shows 250,000 to 300,000 clones, about 85% of them seen only once. Material for sequencing was peripheral blood. Receptors were obtained from a man aged 18 to 35 with active or convalescent COVID-19. Both conserved end residues are trimmed from each CDR3.

J | V | CDR3
TRBJ2-1 | TRBV3-1/TRBV3-2 | ASSQGGYNEQF
TRBJ2-1 | TRBV6-5 | ASMRGDSEQF
TRBJ1-3 | TRBV9 | ASKPADGNTIY
TRBJ2-7 | TRBV10-2 | ASSVSGQVIYEQY
TRBJ2-7 | TRBV4-2 | ASSQVSEPGEQY
TRBJ1-5 | TRBV30 | AWSGGIGPQH
TRBJ2-7 | TRBV7-3 | ASSSAGGMSEQY
TRBJ1-1 | TRBV7-9 | ASSRRVKAF
TRBJ1-1 | TRBV24-1 | ATSDSADRAAEAF
TRBJ1-5 | TRBV6-6 | ASSLRDNQPQH
TRBJ1-2 | TRBV3-1/TRBV3-2 | ASSPGGRGRLGYT
TRBJ2-5 | TRBV11-1 | ASSLSQGGETQY
TRBJ1-6 | TRBV4-2 | ASSQDIRSFNSPLH
TRBJ2-2 | TRBV5-6 | ASSLNTAGELF
TRBJ1-2 | TRBV10-3 | AISESGQYGYT
TRBJ2-3 | TRBV7-3 | ASSSTGDTQY
TRBJ1-1 | TRBV19 | AVQTGMTEAF
TRBJ1-1 | TRBV19 | ASSMTRDTEAF
TRBJ2-7 | TRBV28 | ASSLLRTGGYEQY
TRBJ2-5 | TRBV28 | ASSPLSHQERRETQY
TRBJ2-7 | TRBV4-1 | ASSYAQGLQVEQY
TRBJ1-2 | TRBV14 | ASSQDLGVGGGYT
TRBJ1-1 | TRBV13 | ASSYLLTGNAEAF
TRBJ1-3 | TRBV6-5 | ASSGHRDSRNTIY
TRBJ1-3 | TRBV3-1/TRBV3-2 | ASSLRDRWASGNTIY
TRBJ2-1 | TRBV7-2 | ASSLDFSYNEQF
TRBJ2-2 | TRBV6-5 | ASRSGQGSGELF
TRBJ2-1 | TRBV27 | ASSLSGSSYNEQF
TRBJ2-5 | TRBV5-4 | ASSLSGSQETQY
TRBJ1-4 | TRBV19 | ASSRGQPNEKLF
TRBJ1-1 | TRBV12-3/TRBV12-4 | ASGRAEAF